The T cell receptor (beta chain) described here comes from a study of CD8 T cells in Susac syndrome. Germline lookup yields CDR1 GTSNPN and CDR2 SVGIG (reference sequence). V was clipped by 2 bases and J by 5 bases, with 15 bases between them. The CDR3 is 14 amino acids. Reverse transcription of about 0.5 to 1 ug RNA was performed with random hexamers. Amplification of TCR beta CDR3 used immunoSEQ multiplex PCR across 54 Vbeta and 13 Jbeta. TCRdb recomputed calls from the immunoSEQ multiplex PCR reads with MiXCR, one row per CDR3 protein. The sample contains 300,000 or so distinct CDR3 sequences, 92% of which appear only once.

The sequenced material came from CD4+ T cells from PBMCs. The sequence was obtained from a human donor with multiple sclerosis. The chain links TRBV30 to TRBJ2-5; possible D gene TRBD2, 7 bases. CDR3 in DNA: TGTGCCTGGAGTACGGGGGGCTCGAGGGAGACCCAGTACTTC. This translates into CAWSTGGSRETQYF.